These 30 T cell receptor beta chains share one sample of origin, sequenced in a study of CD8 T cells in Susac syndrome. RNA in amounts of roughly 0.5 to 1 ug was reverse transcribed with random hexamers. TCRdb processed the immunoSEQ multiplex PCR reads anew with MiXCR; each CDR3 protein has one entry. The sample contains 150,000 to 200,000 distinct CDR3 sequences, just under 95% of which appear only once. Sequencing was performed on CD4+ T cells from PBMCs. These TCRs come from a human donor in good health.

The rearrangement joins TRBV29-1 to TRBJ1-2, with 8 bases lining up with TRBD1. Germline trimming cut 7 bases from V and 6 bases from J; bases unmatched to any gene: 13. This CDR3 has 14 residues. From germline, CDR1 is SQVTM and CDR2 ANQGSEA. CDR3 sequence (DNA): TGCAGCGCCCTTGGCCAGGGGGCAGAGGATGGCTACACCTTC. Its translation: CSALGQGAEDGYTF.

The chain couples TRBV6-5 to TRBJ1-2, with 7 bases fitting TRBD1. Trimming removed 0 bases from V and 6 bases from J; junction bases left unmatched: 7. CDR1 and CDR2 (germline): MNHEY, SVGAGI. CDR3 length: 15 amino acids. CDR3: CASSYSISTGDGYTF. DNA of the CDR3: TGTGCCAGCAGTTACTCGATATCTACAGGGGATGGCTACACCTTC.

The chain couples TRBV30 to TRBJ2-5; 10 positions match TRBD1. Germline V gene data show CDR1 as GTSNPN and CDR2 as SVGIG (reference sequence). V was pared by 5 bases and J by 1 base, with 7 bases of the junction left unmatched. The length of the CDR3 is 15 residues. Here the CDR3 DNA reads TGTGCCTGGGAACCGGGACAGGGGCTCCAAGAGACCCAGTACTTC. Protein product: CAWEPGQGLQETQYF. The variable domain in full, completed from reference TRBV30 and TRBJ2-5, reads SQTIHQWPATLVQPVGSPLSLECTVEGTSNPNLYWYRQAAGRGLQLLFYSVGIGQISSEVPQNLSASRPQDRQFILSSKKLLLSDSGFYLCAWEPGQGLQETQYFGPGTRLLVL.

The gene calls are TRBV11-2 and TRBJ2-3, with 8 nucleotides matching TRBD1. The CDR3 has 14 residues. Germline assignment: CDR1 SGHAT and CDR2 FQNNGV. Trimming took 4 bases from V and 6 from J; bases not matched to a gene: 6. CDR3 region: CASSSQGAGDTQYF. The CDR3 region has the DNA TGTGCCAGCAGCTCTCAGGGGGCCGGGGATACGCAGTATTTT. Looking up the rest from reference TRBV11-2 and TRBJ2-3 gives the full variable domain: EAGVAQSPRYKIIEKRQSVAFWCNPISGHATLYWYQQILGQGPKLLIQFQNNGVVDDSQLPKDRFSAERLKGVDSTLKIQPAKLEDSAVYLCASSSQGAGDTQYFGPGTRLTVL.

The genes are TRBV3-1 and TRBJ1-2, with D hard to call. Trimming took 1 base from V and 7 from J, leaving 13 bases between them. CDR1 and CDR2 (germline): LGHDT, YNNKEL (reference sequence). This CDR3 spans 14 amino acids. The CDR3 reads CASSQVERDSGYTF. The CDR3 DNA follows: TGTGCCAGCAGCCAAGTAGAGCGAGACTCTGGCTACACCTTC.

The chain couples TRBV20-1 to TRBJ2-5; D may correspond to TRBD1 or TRBD2 (5 bases each). V lost 4 bases and J 4 bases, leaving 19 bases between the germline ends. The CDR3 is 15 amino acids. Germline loops: CDR1 DFQATT, CDR2 SNEGSKA (reference sequence). The CDR3 bases are TGCAGTGCTAAATCCGGGACCCGCCTGCTAGAGACCCAGTACTTC. Protein sequence: CSAKSGTRLLETQYF.

CDR3 nucleotide sequence: TGTGCCAGCAGCTTGGCGGCCGGCGGCTACACCTTC. It encodes CASSLAAGGYTF. The V and J genes are TRBV5-4 and TRBJ1-2; no reliable D call. Trimming shortened V by 0 bases and J by 8 bases, and 8 bases separated the two germline ends. The CDR3 sequence is 12 residues long. Germline V gives CDR1 SGHNT, CDR2 YYREEE (reference sequence).

J is TRBJ1-2 and V is TRBV7-2; 9 nucleotides agree with TRBD1. This CDR3 has 15 residues. Per germline, CDR1 SGHTA and CDR2 FQGNSA. With 4 bases clipped from V and 2 bases from J, the junction kept 5 bases outside the gene matches. Here the CDR3 DNA reads TGTGCCAGCAGCTACTTGACAGGGGGGAACTATGGCTACACCTTC. Its protein is CASSYLTGGNYGYTF.

V gene TRBV7-2 combines with J gene TRBJ1-1; D is unresolved. V lost 5 bases and J lost 9, with 13 bases in between. The CDR3 runs 12 residues. Germline V lookup: CDR1 SGHTA, CDR2 FQGNSA. The CDR3 DNA reads as TGTGCCAGCAGCCCCAGCAGCAGGAAAGCTTTCTTT. It yields the protein CASSPSSRKAFF. Together with reference TRBV7-2 and TRBJ1-1, the CDR3 gives the full variable domain: GAGVSQSPSNKVTEKGKDVELRCDPISGHTALYWYRQSLGQGLEFLIYFQGNSAPDKSGLPSDRFSAERTGGSVSTLTIQRTQQEDSAVYLCASSPSSRKAFFGQGTRLTVV.

The V call is TRBV29-1, the J call TRBJ1-4; unclear D gene. The CDR3 sequence is 15 residues long. CDR1 is SQVTM, CDR2 ANQGSEA, per germline. V lost 5 bases and J 0 bases, leaving 13 bases between the germline ends. The CDR3, as DNA: TGCAGCGTTCTTCATGTCTCTGCAACTAATGAAAAACTGTTTTTT. Encoded protein: CSVLHVSATNEKLFF.

The chain carries TRBV28 and TRBJ2-5; D may be TRBD2 (6 bases). Germline V gene lookup returns CDR1 MDHEN and CDR2 SYDVKM. The CDR3 is made up of 17 amino acids. Trimming took 1 base from V and 1 from J, leaving 16 bases between them. The CDR3 nucleotides are TGTGCCAGCAGTTTATCCTGGTCTGTGGGGGGCCAAGAGACCCAGTACTTC. Protein product: CASSLSWSVGGQETQYF.

The chain employs TRBV3-1 and TRBJ2-1; 8 nucleotides match TRBD2. Per germline, CDR1 LGHDT and CDR2 YNNKEL (reference sequence). CDR3 length: 14 residues. V was clipped by 7 bases and J by 5 bases; unmatched bases: 7. CDR3 DNA: TGTGCCAGCACTGAGAGCGGGGGAAACAATGAGCAGTTCTTC. Translation gives CASTESGGNNEQFF.

The gene calls are TRBV5-1 and TRBJ1-4; D unclear. The CDR3 has 11 amino acids. Germline V gene sequence: CDR1 SGHRS, CDR2 YFSETQ. The V and J ends lost 2 bases and 8 bases respectively, with 4 bases between them. The CDR3 coding sequence is TGCGCCAGCAGCTTTAACGAAAAACTGTTTTTT. Its translation is CASSFNEKLFF.

The genes are TRBV28 and TRBJ2-5; D is uncertain. V lost 1 base to trimming and J lost 3 bases, with 6 bases between them. CDR1 and CDR2 (germline): MDHEN, SYDVKM. The CDR3 length is 13 residues. In DNA form, the CDR3 reads TGTGCCAGCAGTTTATCGTCGGAAGAGACCCAGTACTTC. It specifies CASSLSSEETQYF.

The chain has TRBV20-1 and TRBJ1-5; TRBD1 aligns across 7 bases. Germline-derived CDR1 and CDR2 are DFQATT and SNEGSKA (reference sequence). V lost 5 bases and J lost 4; bases outside the gene matches: 11. The CDR3 covers 15 residues. DNA for the CDR3: TGCAGTGCTTCGCGGGACAGTAACCTTAATCAGCCCCAGCATTTT. Protein: CSASRDSNLNQPQHF.

This chain connects TRBV2 to TRBJ1-2; D perhaps matches TRBD1 (6 bases). This CDR3 has 11 residues. V was clipped by 6 bases and J by 10 bases, with 12 bases between them. Germline CDR1 and CDR2: SNHLY and FYNNEI. CDR3 region: CASRWGPDYTF. CDR3 coding DNA: TGTGCCAGCAGGTGGGGGCCGGACTACACCTTC.

The chain employs TRBV18 and TRBJ2-7; 14 bases are shared with TRBD2. This CDR3 contains 15 residues. After removal of 6 bases from V and 6 bases from J, the junction contained 7 bases not matched to a gene. Per the germline V gene, CDR1 is KGHSH and CDR2 is LQKENI. The CDR3 here is CASSLGLAGDGEQYF. CDR3 DNA sequence: TGTGCCAGCTCGCTGGGACTAGCGGGGGATGGCGAGCAGTACTTC. Filled out from reference TRBV18 and TRBJ2-7, the complete variable domain reads NAGVMQNPRHLVRRRGQEARLRCSPMKGHSHVYWYRQLPEEGLKFMVYLQKENIIDESGMPKERFSAEFPKEGPSILRIQQVVRGDSAAYFCASSLGLAGDGEQYFGPGTRLTVT.

The chain links TRBV19 to TRBJ1-1; D gene ambiguous. Germline values: CDR1 LNHDA, CDR2 SQIVND (reference sequence). V gave up 2 bases and J gave up 4 bases, with 8 bases separating them. The CDR3 spans 13 residues. CDR3 in amino acids: CASSITPATEAFF. CDR3 coding DNA: TGTGCCAGTAGTATAACTCCAGCCACTGAAGCTTTCTTT.

The rearrangement links TRBV12-3 or TRBV12-4 to TRBJ1-5; unclear D gene. This CDR3 has 13 residues. V was trimmed by 3 bases and J by 9 bases, leaving 12 bases between them. In DNA form, the CDR3 reads TGTGCCAGCAGTTTCGGGCCTGCAGGGCCCCAGCATTTT. Its protein is CASSFGPAGPQHF.

The chain carries TRBV20-1 and TRBJ2-7, with 7 bases lining up with TRBD1. Unmatched junction bases numbered 3, after V lost 6 bases and J lost 7 bases. Germline CDR1 DFQATT, CDR2 SNEGSKA (reference sequence). The CDR3 is 10 amino acids. The CDR3 DNA reads TGCAGTGCCCAGGGGGTTGAGCAGTACTTC. Translation gives CSAQGVEQYF.

The chain employs TRBV4-2 and TRBJ2-7; D perhaps matches TRBD1 (6 bases). The CDR3 has 15 amino acids. Trimming took 1 base from V and 6 from J, leaving 16 bases between them. Germline V CDR1 and CDR2: LGHNA, YNFKEQ. The CDR3 loop is CASSQVSIGTTEQYF. The CDR3 DNA is TGTGCCAGCAGCCAAGTCTCTATCGGGACAACCGAGCAGTACTTC.

On this clonotype: One junction end does not reproduce the germline sequence, and a read error may be involved. V is TRBV2 and J is TRBJ1-1; D is uncertain. The CDR3 contains 13 residues. Germline-derived CDR1 and CDR2 are SNHLY and FYNNEI. The CDR3 region is CASRERLNTEAFF. The CDR3 DNA is TGTGCCAGCCGTGAAAGATTGAACACTGAAGCTTTCTTT. Full variable domain (rest looked up from reference TRBV2 and TRBJ1-1): EPEVTQTPSHQVTQMGQEVILRCVPISNHLYFYWYRQILGQKVEFLVSFYNNEISEKSEIFDDQFSVERPDGSNFTLKIRSTKLEDSAMYFCASRERLNTEAFFGQGTRLTVV.

The chain has TRBV27 and TRBJ1-5; 7 bases are shared with TRBD1. This CDR3 region has 14 residues. CDR1 and CDR2 from the germline V gene are MNHEY and SMNVEV (reference sequence). V shed 7 bases, J shed 6 bases, and the junction held 9 bases outside the gene matches. CDR3 residues: CASNPTGNGQPQHF. The CDR3 DNA reads TGTGCCAGCAACCCGACAGGGAATGGTCAGCCCCAGCATTTT.

The chain employs TRBV5-1 and TRBJ2-5; unclear D gene. With 0 bases removed from V and 1 base from J, the gap between germline ends came to 7 bases. From germline, CDR1 is SGHRS and CDR2 YFSETQ. The CDR3 runs 14 residues. In nucleotides, the CDR3 is TGCGCCAGCAGCTTGGATCACGCCCAAGAGACCCAGTACTTC. It codes for CASSLDHAQETQYF.

This rearrangement joins TRBV20-1 to TRBJ1-2; TRBD1 aligns across 9 bases. Germline V lookup: CDR1 DFQATT, CDR2 SNEGSKA (reference sequence). The V segment lost 6 bases and the J segment 2 bases; nucleotides outside the gene matches: 13. This CDR3 region has 16 residues. The CDR3 is CSAPVQGQGQNYGYTF. The CDR3 DNA reads as TGCAGTGCACCTGTCCAAGGACAGGGGCAAAACTATGGCTACACCTTC.

The chain recombines TRBV20-1 with TRBJ1-5, with 9 bases that match TRBD1. The CDR3 loop spans 15 amino acids. The ends lost 0 bases at V and 8 bases at J; junction bases unmatched: 8. From germline, CDR1 is DFQATT and CDR2 SNEGSKA (reference sequence). The CDR3 DNA reads TGCAGTGCTAGAGAGACAGGGGGTGGGAATGAGCCCCAGCATTTT. It translates to CSARETGGGNEPQHF.

The chain joins TRBV12-3 or TRBV12-4 to TRBJ2-1, with 7 nucleotides matching TRBD2. This CDR3 is 17 amino acids long. V lost 3 bases, J lost 6 bases, and 14 bases stayed unmatched. Here the CDR3 reads CASSLGGVGLRRNEQFF. Written as DNA, the CDR3 is TGTGCCAGCAGTTTGGGGGGGGTGGGCCTTCGGCGCAATGAGCAGTTCTTC.

The chain couples TRBV30 to TRBJ1-1; perhaps TRBD1 as D (6 bases). There are 14 residues in the CDR3. V dropped 5 bases and J dropped 1 base, with 14 bases sitting between them. Germline lookup yields CDR1 GTSNPN and CDR2 SVGIG (reference sequence). The chain's CDR3 is CAWRTVRKNTEAFF. The CDR3 coding sequence is TGTGCCTGGCGGACAGTCCGAAAGAACACTGAAGCTTTCTTT.

V usage is TRBV9 and J usage is TRBJ1-5; 11 bases align to TRBD1. CDR3 length: 15 residues. Germline V CDR1 and CDR2: SGDLS, YYNGEE. With V trimmed by 4 bases and J by 5 bases, 5 bases remained unmatched. The CDR3 DNA follows: TGTGCCAGCAGCCCCGAGGGACAGGGGGATCAGCCCCAGCATTTT. It translates to CASSPEGQGDQPQHF.

The V call is TRBV6-5, the J call TRBJ2-5; D not certain. The CDR3 runs 13 residues. V was clipped by 6 bases and J by 1 base, with 9 bases between them. Germline CDR1 reads MNHEY; CDR2 reads SVGAGI. The CDR3 nucleotides are TGTGCCAGCAGCCGGACCCTCCAAGAGACCCAGTACTTC. Encoded protein: CASSRTLQETQYF.